This T cell receptor beta chain was obtained from a study of T cells in women clearing cervical HPV infection. Study in general: With HLA typing for only a few women, HLA confounding remains possible. Study results and caveats: Combining TCR richness with V gene abundances gave approximately 0.84 AUC.

All donors had a single incident cervical HPV16 infection, not prevalent. HPV was found by MY09/MY11 PCR and dot-blot genotyping. Germline values: CDR1 MNHNS, CDR2 SASEGT. Between the trimmed V and J ends, which lost 1 base and 2 bases, there was a span of 14 bases. The CDR3 is made up of 16 amino acids. Some clones are missing from TCRdb's copy, which holds only in-frame ones; the method was immunoSEQ multiplex PCR. The sample is made up of some 11,000 clones, and the top ten hold 20% to 25% of it. This clone shows up as medium-sized by frequency. Its antigen is currently unknown. The CDR3 goes on 3 residues after the read ends, and that part is filled in from the germline J gene.

Sequencing used blood buffy coat. This TCR derives from a woman aged 18 to 69 with a cervical HPV16 infection that either progressed to CIN3+ or cleared (not recorded which). The chain links TRBV6-1 to TRBJ1-2, with D possibly matching TRBD1 (5 bases). Here the CDR3 reads CASSEEARAGNYGYTF. The CDR3 DNA, read in part, is TGTGCCAGCAGTGAAGAAGCGAGGGCAGGGAACTATGGC.